This T cell receptor beta chain was profiled in a study of shared clonotypes between healthy human individuals. Findings of the study overall: Enrolling few donors narrowed the genetic and exposure-history diversity that was represented.

Note on this clone: What it recognizes is unknown.

Method: immunoSEQ multiplex PCR; TCRdb's copy keeps in-frame clones and lacks some. The profile shows 2 million to 3 million clones, approximately 94% of them singletons. V lost 4 bases and J lost 4, with 11 bases in between. This CDR3 region has 14 residues. The germline V gene has CDR1 SNHLY and CDR2 FYNNEI. This sequence originates from a man between 18 and 35 years old in good health. Some clones in this sample may be carry-over from other donors' samples. The sample was naive CD4+ T cells from PBMCs. Subset here: CD45RA+ positively selected. V gene TRBV2 combines with J gene TRBJ2-1, with a weak D call TRBD1 (6 bases). The CDR3 loop reads CASSGQEPYNEQFF. The CDR3 DNA is TGTGCCAGCAGTGGACAGGAGCCTTACAATGAGCAGTTCTTC.